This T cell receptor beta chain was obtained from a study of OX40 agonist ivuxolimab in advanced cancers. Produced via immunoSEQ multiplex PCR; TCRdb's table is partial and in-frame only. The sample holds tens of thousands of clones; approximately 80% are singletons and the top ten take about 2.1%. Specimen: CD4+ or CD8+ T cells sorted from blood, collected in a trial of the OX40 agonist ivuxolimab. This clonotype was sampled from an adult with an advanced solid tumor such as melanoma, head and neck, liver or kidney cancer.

The CDR3 region is CASSLAGPTDTQYF. The CDR3 DNA is TGCGCCAGCAGCTTAGCGGGGCCCACAGATACGCAGTATTTT. The chain combines TRBV10-2 with TRBJ2-3; 8 nucleotides line up with TRBD2. V lost 6 bases and J lost 2; bases outside the gene matches: 4. This CDR3 comprises 14 residues. Germline loops: CDR1 WSHSY, CDR2 SAAADI.